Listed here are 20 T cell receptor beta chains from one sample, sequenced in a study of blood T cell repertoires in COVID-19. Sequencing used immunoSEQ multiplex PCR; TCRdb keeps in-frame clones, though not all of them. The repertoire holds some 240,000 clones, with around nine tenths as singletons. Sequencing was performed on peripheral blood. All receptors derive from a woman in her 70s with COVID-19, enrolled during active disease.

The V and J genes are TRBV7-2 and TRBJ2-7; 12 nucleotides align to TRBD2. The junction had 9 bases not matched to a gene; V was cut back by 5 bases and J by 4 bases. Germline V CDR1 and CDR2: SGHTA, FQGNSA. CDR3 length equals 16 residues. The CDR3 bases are TGTGCCAGCAGCCTGACGCTAGCGGGAGGGCCGTACGAGCAGTACTTC. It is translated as CASSLTLAGGPYEQYF.

In DNA, the CDR3 is TGTGCCAGCAGTTCACCTCTGGGAGGGTATGGCTACACCTTC. Protein: CASSSPLGGYGYTF. The genes are TRBV28 and TRBJ1-2; D unresolved. Between the trimmed V and J ends, which lost 4 bases and 5 bases, there was a span of 14 bases. This CDR3 comprises 14 residues. From germline, CDR1 is MDHEN and CDR2 SYDVKM.

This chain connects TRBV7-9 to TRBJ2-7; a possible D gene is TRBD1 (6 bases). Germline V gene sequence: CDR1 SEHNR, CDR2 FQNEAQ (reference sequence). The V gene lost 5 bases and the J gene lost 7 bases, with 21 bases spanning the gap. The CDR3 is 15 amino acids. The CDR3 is CASSLGQGPGREQYF. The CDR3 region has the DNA TGTGCCAGCAGCCTGGGACAAGGCCCGGGGCGGGAGCAGTACTTC. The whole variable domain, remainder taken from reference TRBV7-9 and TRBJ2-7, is DTGVSQNPRHKITKRGQNVTFRCDPISEHNRLYWYRQTLGQGPEFLTYFQNEAQLEKSRLLSDRFSAERPKGSFSTLEIQRTEQGDSAMYLCASSLGQGPGREQYFGPGTRLTVT.

The CDR3 sequence: CATQEGGSRSSGELFF. The CDR3, as DNA: TGTGCCACCCAAGAGGGCGGGAGTCGTTCATCCGGGGAGCTGTTTTTT. The chain couples TRBV10-3 to TRBJ2-2; 7 bases agree with TRBD2. Germline V gene lookup returns CDR1 ENHRY and CDR2 SYGVKD. CDR3 length: 16 residues. Trimming removed 10 bases from V and 6 bases from J; junction bases left unmatched: 17.

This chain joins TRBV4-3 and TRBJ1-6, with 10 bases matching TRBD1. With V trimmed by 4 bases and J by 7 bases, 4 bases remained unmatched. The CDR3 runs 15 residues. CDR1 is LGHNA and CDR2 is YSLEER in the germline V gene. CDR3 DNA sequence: TGCGCCAGCAGCCTCGAGGGACAGGGGAATTCACCCCTCCACTTT. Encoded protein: CASSLEGQGNSPLHF.

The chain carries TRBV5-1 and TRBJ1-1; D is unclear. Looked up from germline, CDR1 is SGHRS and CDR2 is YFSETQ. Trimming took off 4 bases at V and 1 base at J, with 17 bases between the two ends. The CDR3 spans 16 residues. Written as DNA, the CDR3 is TGCGCCAGCAGCACCAGACGGGATCAAGGGAACACTGAAGCTTTCTTT. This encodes CASSTRRDQGNTEAFF.

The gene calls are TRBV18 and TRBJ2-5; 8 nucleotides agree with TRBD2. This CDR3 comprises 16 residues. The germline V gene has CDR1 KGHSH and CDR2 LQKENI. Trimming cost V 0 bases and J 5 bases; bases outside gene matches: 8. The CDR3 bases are TGTGCCAGCTCACCACCTCCAGCGGGAGATGTGGAGACCCAGTACTTC. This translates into CASSPPPAGDVETQYF.

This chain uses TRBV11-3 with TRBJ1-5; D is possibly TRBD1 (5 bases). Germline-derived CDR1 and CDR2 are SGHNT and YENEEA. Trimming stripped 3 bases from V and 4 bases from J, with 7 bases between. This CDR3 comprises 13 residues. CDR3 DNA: TGTGCCAGCAGCTTTGGGGGGAATCAGCCCCAGCATTTT. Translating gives CASSFGGNQPQHF.

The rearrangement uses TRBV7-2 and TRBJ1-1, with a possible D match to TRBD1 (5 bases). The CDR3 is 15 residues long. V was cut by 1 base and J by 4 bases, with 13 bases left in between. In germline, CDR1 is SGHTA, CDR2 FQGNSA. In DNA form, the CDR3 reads TGTGCCAGCAGCTTAGATCCAGGGCGGTTCACTGAAGCTTTCTTT. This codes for CASSLDPGRFTEAFF. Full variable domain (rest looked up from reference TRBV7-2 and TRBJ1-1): GAGVSQSPSNKVTEKGKDVELRCDPISGHTALYWYRQSLGQGLEFLIYFQGNSAPDKSGLPSDRFSAERTGGSVSTLTIQRTQQEDSAVYLCASSLDPGRFTEAFFGQGTRLTVV.

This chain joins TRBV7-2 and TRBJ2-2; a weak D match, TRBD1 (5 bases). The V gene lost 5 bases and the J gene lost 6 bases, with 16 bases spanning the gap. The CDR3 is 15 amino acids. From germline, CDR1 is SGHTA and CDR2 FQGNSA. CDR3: CASSPRAANAGELFF. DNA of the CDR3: TGTGCCAGCAGCCCCAGGGCAGCGAATGCCGGGGAGCTGTTTTTT.

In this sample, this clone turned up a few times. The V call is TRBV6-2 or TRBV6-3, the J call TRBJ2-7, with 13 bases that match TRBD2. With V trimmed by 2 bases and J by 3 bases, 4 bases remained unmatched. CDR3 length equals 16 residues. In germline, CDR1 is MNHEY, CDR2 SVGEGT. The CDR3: CASSYRTSGSFYEQYF. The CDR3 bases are TGTGCCAGCAGTTACCGGACTAGCGGGAGCTTCTACGAGCAGTACTTC.

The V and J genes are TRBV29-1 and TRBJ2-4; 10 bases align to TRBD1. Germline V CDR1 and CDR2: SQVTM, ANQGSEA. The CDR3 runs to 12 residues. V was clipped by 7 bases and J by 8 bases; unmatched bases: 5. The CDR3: CSARTGGDIQYF. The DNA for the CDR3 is TGCAGCGCTCGGACAGGGGGAGACATTCAGTACTTC.

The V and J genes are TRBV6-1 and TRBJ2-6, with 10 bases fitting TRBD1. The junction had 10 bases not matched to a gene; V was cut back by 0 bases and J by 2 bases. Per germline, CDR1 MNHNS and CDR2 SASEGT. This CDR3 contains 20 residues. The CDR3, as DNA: TGTGCCAGCAGTGAAGCGCTTCCGGACAGGGGGTATGCTGGGGCCAACGTCCTGACTTTC. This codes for CASSEALPDRGYAGANVLTF.

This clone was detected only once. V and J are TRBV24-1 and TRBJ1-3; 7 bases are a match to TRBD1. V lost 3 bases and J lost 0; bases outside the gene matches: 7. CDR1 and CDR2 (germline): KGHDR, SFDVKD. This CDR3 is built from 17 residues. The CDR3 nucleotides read TGTGCCACCAGTGATCCAGGGACAGTTACCTCTGGAAACACCATATATTTT. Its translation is CATSDPGTVTSGNTIYF.

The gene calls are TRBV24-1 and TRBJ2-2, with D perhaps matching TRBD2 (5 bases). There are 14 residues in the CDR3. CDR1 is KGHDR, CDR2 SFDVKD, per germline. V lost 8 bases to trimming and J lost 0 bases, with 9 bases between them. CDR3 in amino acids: CATTGITNTGELFF. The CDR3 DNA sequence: TGTGCCACCACCGGGATAACGAACACCGGGGAGCTGTTTTTT.

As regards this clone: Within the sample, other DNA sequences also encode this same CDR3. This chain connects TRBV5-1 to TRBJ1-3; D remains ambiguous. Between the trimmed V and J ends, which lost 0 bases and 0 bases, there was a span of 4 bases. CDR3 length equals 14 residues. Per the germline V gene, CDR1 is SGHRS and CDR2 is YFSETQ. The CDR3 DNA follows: TGCGCCAGCAGCTTGGATATCTCTGGAAACACCATATATTTT. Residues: CASSLDISGNTIYF.

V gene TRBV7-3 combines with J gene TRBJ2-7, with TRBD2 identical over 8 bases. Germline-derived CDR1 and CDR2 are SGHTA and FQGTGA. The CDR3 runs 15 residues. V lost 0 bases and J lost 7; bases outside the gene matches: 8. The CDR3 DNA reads TGTGCCAGCAGCTTAACGGGCGGGAGGTCCGATGAGCAGTACTTC. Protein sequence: CASSLTGGRSDEQYF.

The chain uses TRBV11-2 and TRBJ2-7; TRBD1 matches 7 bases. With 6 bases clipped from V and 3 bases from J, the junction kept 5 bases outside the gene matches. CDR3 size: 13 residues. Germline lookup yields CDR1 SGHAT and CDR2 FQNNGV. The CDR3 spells CASRPGTDYEQYF. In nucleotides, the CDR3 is TGTGCCAGCAGGCCCGGGACAGACTACGAGCAGTACTTC.

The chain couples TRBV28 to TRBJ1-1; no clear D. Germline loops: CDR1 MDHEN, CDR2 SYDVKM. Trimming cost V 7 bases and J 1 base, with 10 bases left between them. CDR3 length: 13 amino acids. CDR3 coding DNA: TGTGCCAGCAAACCGCAGGAGAACACTGAAGCTTTCTTT. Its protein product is CASKPQENTEAFF.

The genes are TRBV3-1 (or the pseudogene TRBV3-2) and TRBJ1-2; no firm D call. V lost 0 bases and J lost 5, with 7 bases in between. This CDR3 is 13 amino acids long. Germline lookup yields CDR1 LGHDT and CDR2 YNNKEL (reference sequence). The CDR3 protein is CASSQDLGYGYTF. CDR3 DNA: TGTGCCAGCAGCCAAGATCTCGGGTATGGCTACACCTTC.